Listed below are T cell receptor beta chains from one sample, sequenced in a study of blood T cell repertoires in COVID-19. The assay was immunoSEQ multiplex PCR, and TCRdb's table has in-frame clones only and misses some. This sample yields about 91,000 clones, of which around nine tenths are seen a single time; approximately 4.8% belongs to the top ten. Sequences were obtained from peripheral blood. The receptor set was obtained from a woman of 80 years or more with active COVID-19. The CDR3 runs from the conserved cysteine through the conserved F or W. The D gene is left open where the match is weak. Expanded clones get a size class; other rows say once, few or many, or leave the size out.

D gene: TRBD2
V gene: TRBV11-2
J gene: TRBJ2-5
clone size: -
CDR3 protein: CASSLFQGQSGMYF
CDR3 DNA: TGTGCCAGCAGCTTGTTTCAAGGGCAGAGCGGGATGTACTTC

D gene: TRBD2
V gene: TRBV14
J gene: TRBJ2-7
clone size: -
CDR3 protein: CASSVAGGSYEQYF
CDR3 DNA: TGTGCCAGCAGCGTAGCGGGAGGCTCCTACGAGCAGTACTTC

D gene: -
V gene: TRBV5-4
J gene: TRBJ2-1
clone size: -
CDR3 protein: CASSPGLNEQFF
CDR3 DNA: TGTGCCAGCAGCCCAGGCCTCAATGAGCAGTTCTTC

D gene: -
V gene: TRBV19
J gene: TRBJ2-7
clone size: -
CDR3 protein: CASSNSLNYEQYF
CDR3 DNA: TGTGCCAGTAGTAACTCGTTAAACTACGAGCAGTACTTC

D gene: -
V gene: TRBV11-2
J gene: TRBJ1-3
clone size: -
CDR3 protein: CASSASTGNTIYF
CDR3 DNA: TGTGCCAGCTCCGCCTCTACTGGAAACACCATATATTTT

D gene: -
V gene: TRBV7-2
J gene: TRBJ2-7
clone size: -
CDR3 protein: CASSFSTTYEQYF
CDR3 DNA: TGTGCCAGCAGCTTTTCTACCACCTACGAGCAGTACTTC

D gene: TRBD2
V gene: TRBV28
J gene: TRBJ2-3
clone size: -
CDR3 protein: CASSPGTSDNTQYF
CDR3 DNA: TGTGCCAGCAGCCCAGGGACTAGTGATAACACGCAGTATTTT

D gene: TRBD2
V gene: TRBV7-6
J gene: TRBJ2-1
clone size: -
CDR3 protein: CASSLKLSGSFDEQFF
CDR3 DNA: TGTGCCAGCAGCCTAAAGCTTAGCGGGAGTTTCGATGAGCAGTTCTTC

D gene: TRBD2
V gene: TRBV4-3
J gene: TRBJ2-3
clone size: -
CDR3 protein: CASSQGTSGLTSADTQYF
CDR3 DNA: TGCGCCAGCAGCCAAGGGACTAGCGGATTAACGAGCGCAGATACGCAGTATTTT

D gene: TRBD1
V gene: TRBV6-6
J gene: TRBJ2-1
clone size: once
CDR3 protein: CASTGTGVITRQFF
CDR3 DNA: TGTGCCAGCACCGGGACAGGGGTCATTACACGGCAGTTCTTC

D gene: -
V gene: TRBV5-5
J gene: TRBJ2-7
clone size: -
CDR3 protein: CASSLDFSAGYISYEQYF
CDR3 DNA: TGTGCCAGCAGCTTGGATTTTTCGGCGGGATACATATCCTACGAGCAGTACTTC

D gene: -
V gene: TRBV20-1
J gene: TRBJ1-6
clone size: few
CDR3 protein: CSASRGAPNSPLHF
CDR3 DNA: TGCAGTGCTAGTCGTGGGGCTCCTAATTCACCCCTCCACTTT

D gene: TRBD2
V gene: TRBV5-1
J gene: TRBJ2-5
clone size: -
CDR3 protein: CASSPSGVLQETQYF
CDR3 DNA: TGCGCCAGCAGCCCTAGCGGGGTGTTGCAAGAGACCCAGTACTTC

D gene: -
V gene: TRBV28
J gene: TRBJ2-1
clone size: once
CDR3 protein: CASRESPTGTTYNEQFF
CDR3 DNA: TGTGCCAGCAGAGAATCCCCGACAGGCACCACCTACAATGAGCAGTTCTTC

D gene: -
V gene: TRBV7-2
J gene: TRBJ1-1
clone size: -
CDR3 protein: CASSFRDSSRGAGEAFF
CDR3 DNA: TGTGCCAGCAGCTTCAGAGACAGTTCCCGGGGGGCTGGTGAAGCTTTCTTT

D gene: TRBD2
V gene: TRBV9
J gene: TRBJ2-7
clone size: -
CDR3 protein: CASGGLAGYEQYF
CDR3 DNA: TGTGCCAGCGGCGGCCTAGCGGGGTACGAGCAGTACTTC

D gene: TRBD2
V gene: TRBV29-1
J gene: TRBJ2-7
clone size: -
CDR3 protein: CSVAMASGSSYEQYF
CDR3 DNA: TGCAGCGTTGCGATGGCTAGCGGAAGCTCCTACGAGCAGTACTTC

D gene: -
V gene: TRBV9
J gene: TRBJ2-5
clone size: -
CDR3 protein: CASSVQGTETQYF
CDR3 DNA: TGTGCCAGCAGCGTCCAGGGGACGGAGACCCAGTACTTC

D gene: TRBD2
V gene: TRBV29-1
J gene: TRBJ2-5
clone size: -
CDR3 protein: CSVRGAGGRETQYF
CDR3 DNA: TGCAGCGTCCGGGGAGCGGGAGGGAGGGAGACCCAGTACTTC

D gene: -
V gene: TRBV7-2
J gene: TRBJ2-3
clone size: -
CDR3 protein: CASSLLPSVIAADTQYF
CDR3 DNA: TGTGCCAGCAGCTTACTCCCTAGCGTCATAGCCGCAGATACGCAGTATTTT

D gene: -
V gene: TRBV4-2
J gene: TRBJ2-5
clone size: -
CDR3 protein: CASSQDAGSYRETQYF
CDR3 DNA: TGTGCCAGCAGCCAAGATGCTGGTAGCTATAGAGAGACCCAGTACTTC

D gene: -
V gene: TRBV3-1/TRBV3-2
J gene: TRBJ2-7
clone size: -
CDR3 protein: CASSQEDGFSYEQYF
CDR3 DNA: TGTGCCAGCAGCCAGGAGGACGGCTTCTCCTACGAGCAGTACTTC

D gene: -
V gene: TRBV5-4
J gene: TRBJ2-2
clone size: -
CDR3 protein: CASSLVAAPNTGELFF
CDR3 DNA: TGTGCCAGCAGCTTGGTGGCCGCTCCGAACACCGGGGAGCTGTTTTTT

D gene: -
V gene: TRBV7-2
J gene: TRBJ2-3
clone size: -
CDR3 protein: CASSLELETTQYF
CDR3 DNA: TGTGCCAGCAGCCTGGAGCTAGAAACTACGCAGTATTTT

D gene: TRBD2
V gene: TRBV28
J gene: TRBJ2-3
clone size: -
CDR3 protein: CASSRGRASTDTQYF
CDR3 DNA: TGTGCCAGCAGTCGGGGGAGGGCTAGCACAGATACGCAGTATTTT

D gene: -
V gene: TRBV30
J gene: TRBJ1-6
clone size: -
CDR3 protein: CGRRSSYNSPLHF
CDR3 DNA: TGTGGTCGGAGAAGCTCCTATAATTCACCCCTCCACTTT

D gene: TRBD2
V gene: TRBV11-2
J gene: TRBJ2-3
clone size: -
CDR3 protein: CASSPGRYTDTQYF
CDR3 DNA: TGTGCCAGCAGCCCCGGGAGGTACACAGATACGCAGTATTTT

D gene: TRBD2
V gene: TRBV27
J gene: TRBJ2-1
clone size: -
CDR3 protein: CASSGGRRTLGDEQFF
CDR3 DNA: TGTGCCAGCAGTGGCGGGAGGAGGACCTTAGGAGATGAGCAGTTCTTC

D gene: -
V gene: TRBV24-1
J gene: TRBJ2-2
clone size: -
CDR3 protein: CATMASGWNTGELFF
CDR3 DNA: TGTGCCACCATGGCATCAGGGTGGAACACCGGGGAGCTGTTTTTT

D gene: -
V gene: TRBV5-5
J gene: TRBJ1-5
clone size: -
CDR3 protein: CASSPDAGPNQPQHF
CDR3 DNA: TGTGCCAGCAGCCCTGACGCAGGCCCAAATCAGCCCCAGCATTTT

D gene: -
V gene: TRBV7-2
J gene: TRBJ2-7
clone size: -
CDR3 protein: CASSLGRRGYEQYF
CDR3 DNA: TGTGCCAGCAGCTTAGGTCGGCGAGGCTACGAGCAGTACTTC

D gene: TRBD2
V gene: TRBV5-4
J gene: TRBJ2-7
clone size: -
CDR3 protein: CASSLGRASDEQYF
CDR3 DNA: TGTGCCAGCAGCCTCGGGAGGGCCTCAGACGAGCAGTACTTC

D gene: -
V gene: TRBV9
J gene: TRBJ2-5
clone size: -
CDR3 protein: CASSASPGDGVETQYF
CDR3 DNA: TGTGCCAGCAGCGCCTCGCCGGGAGACGGCGTAGAGACCCAGTACTTC

D gene: -
V gene: TRBV18
J gene: TRBJ2-3
clone size: -
CDR3 protein: CASSERAISTDTQYF
CDR3 DNA: TGTGCCAGCTCTGAGCGGGCCATAAGCACAGATACGCAGTATTTT

D gene: -
V gene: TRBV6-5
J gene: TRBJ2-1
clone size: once
CDR3 protein: CASSYQPGSYNEQFF
CDR3 DNA: TGTGCCAGCAGTTACCAACCAGGGTCCTACAATGAGCAGTTCTTC

D gene: TRBD1
V gene: TRBV15
J gene: TRBJ2-7
clone size: -
CDR3 protein: CATSSRQGPYEQYF
CDR3 DNA: TGTGCCACCAGCTCTCGACAGGGGCCTTACGAGCAGTACTTC

D gene: -
V gene: TRBV4-2
J gene: TRBJ2-7
clone size: once
CDR3 protein: CASSQDEEGYEQYF
CDR3 DNA: TGTGCCAGCAGCCAAGACGAGGAGGGCTACGAGCAGTACTTC

D gene: -
V gene: TRBV5-4
J gene: TRBJ2-6
clone size: few
CDR3 protein: CASSLINSGANVLTF
CDR3 DNA: TGTGCCAGCAGCTTGATCAACTCTGGGGCCAACGTCCTGACTTTC

D gene: TRBD1
V gene: TRBV20-1
J gene: TRBJ1-1
clone size: -
CDR3 protein: CSASEGAKTEAFF
CDR3 DNA: TGCAGTGCTAGTGAGGGGGCTAAGACTGAAGCTTTCTTT

D gene: -
V gene: TRBV2
J gene: TRBJ1-5
clone size: -
CDR3 protein: CASSRVSGNQPQHF
CDR3 DNA: TGTGCCAGCAGTCGCGTGAGCGGCAATCAGCCCCAGCATTTT

D gene: TRBD2
V gene: TRBV14
J gene: TRBJ2-7
clone size: -
CDR3 protein: CASSQGGTSGTYEQYF
CDR3 DNA: TGTGCCAGCAGCCAAGGGGGGACTAGCGGTACCTACGAGCAGTACTTC

D gene: -
V gene: TRBV7-2
J gene: TRBJ2-1
clone size: -
CDR3 protein: CASSPKWGDEQFF
CDR3 DNA: TGTGCCAGCAGCCCGAAGTGGGGCGATGAGCAGTTCTTC

D gene: TRBD1
V gene: TRBV27
J gene: TRBJ2-7
clone size: -
CDR3 protein: CASSLSFYRDRAYEQYF
CDR3 DNA: TGTGCCAGCAGTTTATCTTTCTACCGGGACAGAGCCTACGAGCAGTACTTC

D gene: TRBD1
V gene: TRBV5-5
J gene: TRBJ1-5
clone size: -
CDR3 protein: CASSTGGTGSNQPQHF
CDR3 DNA: TGTGCCAGCAGCACAGGGGGCACGGGGAGCAATCAGCCCCAGCATTTT

D gene: TRBD1
V gene: TRBV4-3
J gene: TRBJ1-2
clone size: -
CDR3 protein: CASSERTGGLFGYTF
CDR3 DNA: TGCGCCAGCAGCGAACGGACAGGGGGATTATTTGGCTACACCTTC

D gene: TRBD1
V gene: TRBV18
J gene: TRBJ2-5
clone size: -
CDR3 protein: CASSPATGGETQYF
CDR3 DNA: TGTGCCAGCTCACCAGCGACAGGGGGAGAGACCCAGTACTTC

D gene: TRBD1
V gene: TRBV11-3
J gene: TRBJ2-7
clone size: once
CDR3 protein: CASSLGTGRDRGSDEQYF
CDR3 DNA: TGTGCCAGCAGCTTAGGGACCGGCCGGGACAGGGGATCGGACGAGCAGTACTTC

D gene: -
V gene: TRBV7-3
J gene: TRBJ2-2
clone size: -
CDR3 protein: CASSPARQRYTGELFF
CDR3 DNA: TGTGCCAGCAGCCCGGCGAGACAGCGCTACACCGGGGAGCTGTTTTTT

D gene: -
V gene: TRBV12-5
J gene: TRBJ2-1
clone size: -
CDR3 protein: CASGKIRTDNNEQFF
CDR3 DNA: TGTGCTAGTGGAAAGATCCGGACAGACAACAATGAGCAGTTCTTC

D gene: -
V gene: TRBV11-2
J gene: TRBJ1-2
clone size: -
CDR3 protein: CASSPGQAYGYTF
CDR3 DNA: TGTGCCAGCAGTCCGGGACAAGCCTATGGCTACACCTTC

D gene: -
V gene: TRBV11-2
J gene: TRBJ1-4
clone size: -
CDR3 protein: CASSPRVQGEKLFF
CDR3 DNA: TGTGCCAGCAGCCCCCGGGTACAGGGTGAAAAACTGTTTTTT

D gene: TRBD2
V gene: TRBV19
J gene: TRBJ2-7
clone size: few
CDR3 protein: CASSNSNPGLAGAEQYF
CDR3 DNA: TGTGCCAGTAGTAACTCCAACCCCGGACTAGCGGGAGCTGAGCAGTACTTC

D gene: -
V gene: TRBV5-1
J gene: TRBJ2-2
clone size: once
CDR3 protein: CASTPGGATGELFF
CDR3 DNA: TGCGCCAGCACGCCTGGCGGAGCGACCGGGGAGCTGTTTTTT

D gene: TRBD2
V gene: TRBV5-4
J gene: TRBJ2-7
clone size: -
CDR3 protein: CASSLGTSGYEQYF
CDR3 DNA: TGTGCCAGCAGCTTGGGGACTAGCGGATACGAGCAGTACTTC

D gene: -
V gene: TRBV7-9
J gene: TRBJ2-3
clone size: -
CDR3 protein: CASSFSEADTQYF
CDR3 DNA: TGTGCCAGCAGCTTCTCTGAGGCAGATACGCAGTATTTT

D gene: TRBD2
V gene: TRBV7-2
J gene: TRBJ2-7
clone size: -
CDR3 protein: CASSLNTGGVYEQYF
CDR3 DNA: TGTGCCAGCAGCTTAAACACGGGAGGAGTCTACGAGCAGTACTTC

D gene: TRBD1
V gene: TRBV5-4
J gene: TRBJ2-5
clone size: -
CDR3 protein: CASNPRTGSYQETQYF
CDR3 DNA: TGTGCCAGCAACCCGAGGACAGGATCGTACCAAGAGACCCAGTACTTC